This entry lists 9 T cell receptor beta chains sequenced from one sample in a study of T cells in Graves' hyperthyroidism and ophthalmopathy. Amplification yielded TCR beta CDR3 regions, with RNA transcripts as the source. First-round RT-PCR with HTBI primers amplified the TCR CDR3 region. Using its own MiXCR run on the multiplex PCR reads, TCRdb lists one record per CDR3 protein. The sample lists 560,000 or so distinct CDR3 sequences, 20% occurring once. Sample: blood. The receptors originated from a man between 35 and 55 years old with Graves' ophthalmopathy.

The table lists this clonotype with many counts. The rearrangement links TRBV6-1 to TRBJ2-7; D is unresolved. V shed 2 bases and J shed 5 bases, with 1 base lying between them. The CDR3 has 10 amino acids. Germline lookup yields CDR1 MNHNS and CDR2 SASEGT. CDR3 amino acids: CASSENEQYF. The CDR3 bases are TGTGCCAGCAGTGAAAACGAGCAGTACTTC.

This clonotype was recorded at least ten times. This chain uses TRBV7-8 with TRBJ2-1; 7 bases align to TRBD2. Germline V gives CDR1 SGHVS, CDR2 FQNEAQ. The CDR3 is made up of 12 amino acids. J gave up 0 bases and V 11 bases, and 1 base lay outside the gene matches. CDR3 DNA: TGTGCCGGGGGGGGCTCCTACAATGAGCAGTTCTTC. As protein: CAGGGSYNEQFF.

This clonotype appeared a few times. The chain is built from TRBV20-1 and TRBJ2-2, with D possibly being TRBD2 (6 bases). Trimming took off 0 bases at V and 3 bases at J, with 17 bases between the two ends. The CDR3 is made up of 17 amino acids. Germline CDR1 is DFQATT and CDR2 is SNEGSKA (reference sequence). The chain's CDR3 is CSARDLLRELYTGELFF. CDR3 bases: TGCAGTGCTAGAGATCTTCTTCGGGAGTTGTACACCGGGGAGCTGTTTTTT.

V usage is TRBV9 and J usage is TRBJ2-1; 7 nucleotides agree with TRBD2. The length of the CDR3 is 15 residues. V was pared by 4 bases and J by 7 bases, with 11 bases of the junction left unmatched. Germline lookup yields CDR1 SGDLS and CDR2 YYNGEE. The CDR3 DNA sequence: TGTGCCAGCAGCCATACACCCGCGGGAGCGAATGAGCAGTTCTTC. It codes for CASSHTPAGANEQFF.

This clonotype appeared a few times. This sequence joins TRBV20-1 and TRBJ2-7, with TRBD2 as a possible D gene (7 bases). The germline V and J ends were trimmed by 5 bases and 4 bases, with 18 bases remaining between them. The germline CDR1 and CDR2 sequences are DFQATT and SNEGSKA (reference sequence). The CDR3 is 14 residues long. DNA of the CDR3: TGCAGTGCTCTAGCGGTGGGGGCCTCTTACGAGCAGTACTTC. Encoded protein: CSALAVGASYEQYF.

A few counts support this clonotype. Here the CDR3 reads CASSETRDRTSYEQYF. As DNA, the CDR3 is TGTGCCAGCAGTGAGACCCGGGACAGAACTTCCTACGAGCAGTACTTC. This sequence joins TRBV6-1 and TRBJ2-7; 7 positions agree with TRBD1. Germline lookup yields CDR1 MNHNS and CDR2 SASEGT. V shed 3 bases, J shed 1 base, and the junction held 9 bases outside the gene matches. The CDR3 is 16 amino acids.

Worth noting for this clonotype: This sequence may be a read error, since a much larger clone differs from it by one base. The J gene is TRBJ2-7, the V gene TRBV7-2, with 8 bases matching TRBD2. This CDR3 is built from 14 residues. Germline V gene lookup returns CDR1 SGHTA and CDR2 FQGNSA. The CDR3 loop is CSSSTLAGFYEQYF. In DNA form, the CDR3 reads TGTTCCAGCAGCACCCTAGCGGGTTTCTACGAGCAGTACTTC.

This clonotype was counted many times. V is TRBV27 and J is TRBJ2-1; D unresolved. Germline CDR1 is MNHEY and CDR2 is SMNVEV (reference sequence). V shed 1 base and J shed 5 bases, with 6 bases lying between them. The CDR3 consists of 13 residues. CDR3 loop: CASSLWQNNEQFF. The DNA for the CDR3 is TGTGCCAGCAGTTTATGGCAAAACAATGAGCAGTTCTTC.

This clonotype was seen a handful of times. At one boundary the junction diverges from the germline segment, which might be a read error. The chain employs TRBV2 and TRBJ1-2, with D maybe TRBD1 (5 bases). The CDR3 loop spans 13 amino acids. Germline CDR1 reads SNHLY; CDR2 reads FYNNEI. Written as DNA, the CDR3 is TGTGTCAGCACTACGGGACCGAACTATGGCTACACCTTC. Translation: CVSTTGPNYGYTF. Supplemented by reference TRBV2 and TRBJ1-2, the full variable domain reads EPEVTQTPSHQVTQMGQEVILRCVPISNHLYFYWYRQILGQKVEFLVSFYNNEISEKSEIFDDQFSVERPDGSNFTLKIRSTKLEDSAMYFCVSTTGPNYGYTFGSGTRLTVV.